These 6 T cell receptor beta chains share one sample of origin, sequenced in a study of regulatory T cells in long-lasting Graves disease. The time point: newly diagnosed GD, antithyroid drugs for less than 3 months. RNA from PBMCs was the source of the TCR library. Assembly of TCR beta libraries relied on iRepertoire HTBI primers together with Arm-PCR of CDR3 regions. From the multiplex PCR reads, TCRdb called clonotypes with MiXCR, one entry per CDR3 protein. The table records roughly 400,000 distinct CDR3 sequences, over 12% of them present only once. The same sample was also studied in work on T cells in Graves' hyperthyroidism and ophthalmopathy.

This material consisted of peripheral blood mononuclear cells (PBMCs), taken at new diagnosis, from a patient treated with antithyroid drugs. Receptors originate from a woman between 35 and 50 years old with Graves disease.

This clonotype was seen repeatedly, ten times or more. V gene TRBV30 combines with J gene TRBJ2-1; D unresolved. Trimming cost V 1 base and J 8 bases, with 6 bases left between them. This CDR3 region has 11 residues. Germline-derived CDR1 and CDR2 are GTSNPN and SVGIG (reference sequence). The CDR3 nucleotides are TGTGCCTGGAGTGCCACGTATGAGCAGTTCTTC. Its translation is CAWSATYEQFF.

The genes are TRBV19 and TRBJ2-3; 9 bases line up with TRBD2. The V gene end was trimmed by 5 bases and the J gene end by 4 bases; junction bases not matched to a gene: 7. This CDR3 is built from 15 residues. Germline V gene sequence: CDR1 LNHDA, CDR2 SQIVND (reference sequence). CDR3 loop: CASSVALAGPDTQYF. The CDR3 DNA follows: TGTGCCAGTAGTGTTGCACTAGCGGGTCCAGATACGCAGTATTTT.

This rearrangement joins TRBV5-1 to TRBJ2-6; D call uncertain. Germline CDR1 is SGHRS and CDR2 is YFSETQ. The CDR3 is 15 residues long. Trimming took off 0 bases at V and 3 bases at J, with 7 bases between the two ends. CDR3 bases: TGCGCCAGCAGCTTGGTCTACGATGGGGCCAACGTCCTGACTTTC. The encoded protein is CASSLVYDGANVLTF. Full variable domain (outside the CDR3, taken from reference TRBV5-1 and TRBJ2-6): KAGVTQTPRYLIKTRGQQVTLSCSPISGHRSVSWYQQTPGQGLQFLFEYFSETQRNKGNFPGRFSGRQFSNSRSEMNVSTLELGDSALYLCASSLVYDGANVLTFGAGSRLTVL.

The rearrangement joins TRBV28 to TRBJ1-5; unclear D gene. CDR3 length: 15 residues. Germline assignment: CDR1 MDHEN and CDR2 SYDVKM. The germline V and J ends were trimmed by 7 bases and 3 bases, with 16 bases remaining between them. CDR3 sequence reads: CASTSSGGLNQPQHF. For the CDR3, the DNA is TGTGCCAGCACATCTTCAGGCGGCCTCAATCAGCCCCAGCATTTT.

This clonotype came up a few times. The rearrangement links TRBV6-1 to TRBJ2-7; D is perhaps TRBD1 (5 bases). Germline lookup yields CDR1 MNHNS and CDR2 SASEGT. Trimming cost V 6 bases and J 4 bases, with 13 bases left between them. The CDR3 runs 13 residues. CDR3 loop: CASRASTVYEQYF. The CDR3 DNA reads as TGTGCCAGCAGGGCCTCGACAGTTTACGAGCAGTACTTC.

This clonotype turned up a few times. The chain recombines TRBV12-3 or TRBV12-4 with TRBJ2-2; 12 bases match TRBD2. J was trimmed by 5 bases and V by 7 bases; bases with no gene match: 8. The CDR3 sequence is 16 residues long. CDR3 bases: TGTGCCAGCAAGCTAGCGGGAGGGGCCGGGACCGGGGAGCTGTTTTTT. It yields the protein CASKLAGGAGTGELFF.